A single sample gave rise to the 7 T cell receptor beta chains below, sequenced in a study of CD8 T cells in ankylosing spondylitis (dated by TCRdb to about 2017). Library preparation used 5' RACE. Data came from an Illumina HiSeq 2500. TCRdb trimmed the raw reads at Q25, called clones with MiXCR and kept productive beta chains. Merged by CDR3 protein, the rows form single entries marked with the most common genes and DNA. Here the sample has hundreds of thousands of distinct CDR3 sequences; approximately 24% occur a single time. The ten top clones hold 6.6% of the sample. Sequencing was carried out using blood, either unsorted or a sorted T cell fraction (not recorded which). Receptor source: a male donor with ankylosing spondylitis or in good health (not recorded which).

This sequence joins TRBV3-1 and TRBJ1-1; D call uncertain. The length of the CDR3 is 13 residues. CDR1 and CDR2 from the germline V gene are LGHDT and YNNKEL (reference sequence). V was clipped by 1 base and J by 1 base, with 4 bases between them. CDR3 sequence reads: CASSQVPNTEAFF. DNA for the CDR3: TGTGCCAGCAGCCAAGTTCCGAACACTGAAGCTTTCTTT.

Only a few counts were recorded for this clonotype. J is TRBJ2-1 and V is TRBV20-1, with 8 bases lining up with TRBD2. The V segment lost 1 base and the J segment 4 bases; nucleotides outside the gene matches: 15. This CDR3 spans 18 amino acids. Looked up from germline, CDR1 is DFQATT and CDR2 is SNEGSKA (reference sequence). The CDR3 protein is CSARAHRGTGGRYNEQFF. The CDR3 coding sequence is TGCAGTGCTAGAGCCCACCGGGGGACCGGCGGGAGGTACAATGAGCAGTTCTTC.

This clonotype was counted only a few times. The CDR3 DNA sequence: TGCAGCTCAAGGACAGGGAGGAACACTGAAGCTTTCTTT. This encodes CSSRTGRNTEAFF. The rearrangement links TRBV29-1 to TRBJ1-1; 8 bases agree with TRBD1. V was clipped by 8 bases and J by 1 base; unmatched bases: 6. This CDR3 contains 13 residues. Germline lookup yields CDR1 SQVTM and CDR2 ANQGSEA.

This clonotype came up a few times. The chain employs TRBV5-1 and TRBJ2-7; possible D gene TRBD1, 6 bases. V shed 3 bases and J shed 3 bases, with 16 bases lying between them. CDR1 and CDR2 (germline): SGHRS, YFSETQ. This CDR3 contains 15 residues. The CDR3 nucleotides read TGCGCCAGCAGCTCCTTGGACAGCCGGATCTACGAGCAGTACTTC. Amino acid sequence: CASSSLDSRIYEQYF.

V gene TRBV2 combines with J gene TRBJ2-5; D gene unclear. Germline CDR1 reads SNHLY; CDR2 reads FYNNEI. Trimming stripped 2 bases from V and 1 base from J, with 5 bases between. CDR3 size: 13 residues. The CDR3 reads CASSENGQETQYF. The CDR3 region has the DNA TGTGCCAGCAGTGAAAACGGCCAAGAGACCCAGTACTTC.

This clonotype has more than one count but fewer than ten. The chain combines TRBV6-5 with TRBJ2-7; TRBD2 matches 7 bases. With V trimmed by 2 bases and J by 2 bases, 6 bases remained unmatched. Germline CDR1 and CDR2: MNHEY and SVGAGI. The CDR3 contains 15 residues. CDR3 bases: TGTGCCAGCAGTTACGCGGGGGTCTTCCCCTACGAGCAGTACTTC. Its protein product is CASSYAGVFPYEQYF.

The chain has TRBV20-1 and TRBJ2-1; 7 bases are shared with TRBD2. Germline lookup yields CDR1 DFQATT and CDR2 SNEGSKA (reference sequence). This CDR3 is built from 19 residues. J was trimmed by 0 bases and V by 6 bases; bases with no gene match: 20. The CDR3 DNA reads as TGCAGTGCCCCATCCGTGATAGCGGGCGGCGGGAGCTCCTACAATGAGCAGTTCTTC. Translated: CSAPSVIAGGGSSYNEQFF.